Listed here are 23 T cell receptor beta chains from one sample, sequenced in a study of CD8 T cells in ankylosing spondylitis. MiXCR, run by TCRdb on the 5' RACE reads, gives a single entry per CDR3 protein. This table holds under 250,000 distinct CDR3 sequences, about 7.3% found once. Their specific antigens are unknown. Study outcomes and limitations: Characteristic of ankylosing spondylitis blood, it appeared, was a TCR beta motif comprising several highly homologous variants.

The sample consisted of blood, either unsorted or a sorted T cell fraction (not recorded which). The receptors were sampled from a male donor with ankylosing spondylitis.

This clonotype has only a few counts. V gene TRBV18 combines with J gene TRBJ2-6, with D tentatively TRBD1 (5 bases). CDR1 KGHSH and CDR2 LQKENI come from the germline V gene. Trimming shortened V by 2 bases and J by 0 bases, and 8 bases separated the two germline ends. The CDR3 extends over 16 amino acids. For the CDR3, the DNA is TGTGCCAGCTCACCAAACAGGCTCTCTGGGGCCAACGTCCTGACTTTC. This encodes CASSPNRLSGANVLTF. Full variable domain (remainder filled in from reference TRBV18 and TRBJ2-6): NAGVMQNPRHLVRRRGQEARLRCSPMKGHSHVYWYRQLPEEGLKFMVYLQKENIIDESGMPKERFSAEFPKEGPSILRIQQVVRGDSAAYFCASSPNRLSGANVLTFGAGSRLTVL.

The chain has TRBV4-3 and TRBJ2-3, with a possible D match to TRBD1 (5 bases). CDR1 is LGHNA, CDR2 YSLEER, per germline. Deletions cut 1 base from V and 6 bases from J, with 11 bases between. The length of the CDR3 is 14 residues. The CDR3 loop reads CASSQVIRGDTQYF. The CDR3 bases are TGCGCCAGCAGCCAAGTAATAAGGGGTGATACGCAGTATTTT.

This clonotype was recorded a few times. The V and J genes are TRBV11-1 and TRBJ1-2; TRBD1 matches at 9 bases. CDR1 SGHAT and CDR2 FQDESV come from the germline V gene (reference sequence). The CDR3 has 15 amino acids. The V segment lost 7 bases and the J segment 4 bases; nucleotides outside the gene matches: 10. CDR3 in amino acids: CASTKTGGEFYGYTF. In nucleotides, the CDR3 is TGTGCCAGCACCAAGACAGGGGGAGAATTCTATGGCTACACCTTC.

This clonotype was counted many times. The CDR3 spells CASSQEGLVTYNEQFF. The CDR3 DNA sequence: TGTGCCAGCAGCCAAGAGGGACTAGTTACCTACAATGAGCAGTTCTTC. The chain combines TRBV3-1 with TRBJ2-1, with 8 bases fitting TRBD2. The J segment lost 2 bases and the V segment lost 0 bases, leaving 3 bases of the junction unmatched. The germline CDR1 and CDR2 sequences are LGHDT and YNNKEL (reference sequence). The CDR3 consists of 16 residues.

This clonotype has a count of ten or more. The gene calls are TRBV7-9 and TRBJ1-2, with D tentatively TRBD1 (5 bases). The CDR3 is 15 residues long. Trimming took 4 bases from V and 6 from J, leaving 18 bases between them. From germline, CDR1 is SEHNR and CDR2 FQNEAQ (reference sequence). CDR3 protein: CASSYDIGTVHGYTF. CDR3 in DNA: TGTGCCAGCAGCTACGACATCGGGACCGTGCATGGCTACACCTTC.

This clonotype was counted ten times or more. The chain couples TRBV29-1 to TRBJ1-4, with a possible D match to TRBD1 (5 bases). The V end lost 0 bases, the J end lost 7 bases, and 18 bases lay between the germline ends. The CDR3 has 16 amino acids. CDR1 SQVTM and CDR2 ANQGSEA come from the germline V gene. CDR3 sequence (DNA): TGCAGCGTTGAAGATGACTCGAAGGGGAGGGGTGAAAAACTGTTTTTT. Protein sequence: CSVEDDSKGRGEKLFF.

The table lists this clonotype with many counts. The chain carries TRBV4-1 and TRBJ2-2, with TRBD1 matching over 7 bases. With 4 bases clipped from V and 3 bases from J, the junction kept 14 bases outside the gene matches. The CDR3 has 18 amino acids. Per germline, CDR1 MGHRA and CDR2 YSYEKL. In DNA, the CDR3 is TGCGCCAGCAGCCCAGGGGTTGACGGACAGGCGGACACCGGGGAGCTGTTTTTT. Translated, it gives CASSPGVDGQADTGELFF.

The CDR3 DNA sequence: TGTGCCAGCAGTTACCTGGGACTAGCTAACGAGCAGTACTTC. Its translation: CASSYLGLANEQYF. This rearrangement joins TRBV6-5 to TRBJ2-7, with 9 bases identical to TRBD2. Germline CDR1 is MNHEY and CDR2 is SVGAGI. The V gene end was trimmed by 2 bases and the J gene end by 5 bases; junction bases not matched to a gene: 4. The CDR3 loop spans 14 amino acids.

The chain links TRBV4-3 to TRBJ2-1; possible D gene TRBD2, 6 bases. The germline V gene encodes CDR1 LGHNA and CDR2 YSLEER. Trimming took 4 bases from V and 4 from J, leaving 20 bases between them. The CDR3 is made up of 17 amino acids. CDR3 amino acids: CASSPTYGGLLYNEQFF. The CDR3 nucleotides are TGCGCCAGCAGCCCCACTTACGGGGGATTACTATACAATGAGCAGTTCTTC.

This clonotype has at least ten counts. This chain joins TRBV24-1 and TRBJ2-5; either TRBD1 or TRBD2 may fit D (5 bases each). Trimming removed 9 bases from V and 5 bases from J, with 12 bases in between. The CDR3 extends over 12 amino acids. CDR1 is KGHDR, CDR2 SFDVKD, per germline. CDR3 in DNA: TGTGCCACCGAAGGGACGGAGGAGACCCAGTACTTC. It yields the protein CATEGTEETQYF.

This clonotype was detected many times. The V and J genes are TRBV6-2 or TRBV6-3 and TRBJ2-7; 7 bases map to TRBD1. This CDR3 spans 17 amino acids. J gave up 7 bases and V 2 bases, and 17 bases lay outside the gene matches. Per the germline V gene, CDR1 is MNHEY and CDR2 is SVGEGT. DNA for the CDR3: TGTGCCAGCAGTTACGCCACCATTGGAAGGGGGCCGGGGGAGCAGTACTTC. Translated, it gives CASSYATIGRGPGEQYF.

Many counts were recorded for this clonotype. This sequence joins TRBV12-3 or TRBV12-4 and TRBJ2-5, with 8 bases matching TRBD2. The CDR3 spans 14 residues. After removal of 6 bases from V and 2 bases from J, the junction contained 5 bases not matched to a gene. CDR3 region: CASRTRGGQETQYF. The CDR3 region has the DNA TGTGCCAGCAGGACCCGGGGGGGACAAGAGACCCAGTACTTC.

This clonotype was seen repeatedly, ten times or more. The J gene is TRBJ2-1, the V gene TRBV9; TRBD1 matches at 10 bases. CDR3 length: 15 amino acids. Germline CDR1 and CDR2: SGDLS and YYNGEE. J was trimmed by 4 bases and V by 0 bases; bases with no gene match: 1. The CDR3, as DNA: TGTGCCAGCAGCGTAGGGACAGGGGGATACAATGAGCAGTTCTTC. It yields the protein CASSVGTGGYNEQFF.

This clonotype was observed at least ten times. CDR3 region: CASSGGQPTNQPQHF. The CDR3 DNA reads as TGTGCCAGCAGTGGGGGACAGCCTACCAATCAGCCCCAGCATTTT. This rearrangement joins TRBV6-2 or TRBV6-3 to TRBJ1-5; TRBD1 agrees at 7 bases. Germline V gives CDR1 MNHEY, CDR2 SVGEGT. This CDR3 has 15 residues. V gave up 5 bases and J gave up 3 bases; unmatched junction bases: 7.

This CDR3 reads CASSDSWTSGSLDNEQFF. CDR3 in DNA: TGTGCCAGCAGTGACTCCTGGACTAGCGGGAGTCTTGACAATGAGCAGTTCTTC. V gene TRBV6-4 combines with J gene TRBJ2-1; 13 positions match TRBD2. The V and J ends lost 0 bases and 5 bases, in that order; junction bases with no gene match: 7. CDR1 and CDR2 (germline): MRHNA, SNTAGT. The CDR3 has 18 residues.

Concerning this clonotype itself: This sequence may be a read error, since a much larger clone differs from it by one base. The chain is built from TRBV28 and TRBJ2-5; D ambiguous. This CDR3 comprises 14 residues. CDR1 MDHEN and CDR2 SYDVKM come from the germline V gene. The CDR3: CASSLLGSQESQYF. CDR3 nucleotide sequence: TGTGCCAGCAGTTTATTGGGTTCTCAAGAGTCCCAGTACTTC.

The chain uses TRBV30 and TRBJ1-5; 7 positions agree with TRBD1. This CDR3 comprises 14 residues. Germline V gene sequence: CDR1 GTSNPN, CDR2 SVGIG (reference sequence). V lost 0 bases and J lost 2; bases outside the gene matches: 1. The CDR3 region has the DNA TGTGCCTGGAGTGTCGGGACAGGCAATCAGCCCCAGCATTTT. It encodes CAWSVGTGNQPQHF.

The chain has TRBV7-2 and TRBJ1-4; no reliable D call. CDR1 and CDR2 (germline): SGHTA, FQGNSA. V gave up 0 bases and J gave up 4 bases, with 12 bases separating them. The CDR3 length is 16 residues. DNA of the CDR3: TGTGCCAGCAGCTTAGCCCTCCTTGACAATAATGAAAAACTGTTTTTT. This gives the protein CASSLALLDNNEKLFF.

This clonotype has at least ten counts. This chain links TRBV9 with TRBJ2-5; 8 bases match TRBD2. Trimming at V came to 0 bases and at J to 5 bases, leaving 6 bases not matched to a gene. CDR1 is SGDLS and CDR2 is YYNGEE in the germline V gene. The CDR3 totals 15 residues. In DNA, the CDR3 is TGTGCCAGCAGCGTAGGTAACGGGAGGGCCGAGACCCAGTACTTC. This gives the protein CASSVGNGRAETQYF.

This clonotype was detected ten times or more. The chain combines TRBV5-1 with TRBJ2-1, with 8 positions matching TRBD2. The CDR3 consists of 14 residues. Germline V gene lookup returns CDR1 SGHRS and CDR2 YFSETQ. Unmatched junction bases numbered 12, after V lost 1 base and J lost 15 bases. The CDR3, as DNA: TGCGCCAGCAGCTTGTCCTCGGTAGCGGGGAGTCCGTTCTTC. Translated: CASSLSSVAGSPFF.

The table lists this clonotype with many counts. This chain connects TRBV16 to TRBJ1-1; D is unresolved. Germline V gene lookup returns CDR1 KGHSY and CDR2 FQNENV. The germline V and J ends were trimmed by 2 bases and 6 bases, with 16 bases remaining between them. The CDR3 is made up of 15 amino acids. CDR3 nucleotide sequence: TGTGCCAGCAGCCAAGGTTCAATACCTGGCGCTGAAGCTTTCTTT. Translated: CASSQGSIPGAEAFF. Looking up the rest from reference TRBV16 and TRBJ1-1 gives the full variable domain: GEEVAQTPKHLVRGEGQKAKLYCAPIKGHSYVFWYQQVLKNEFKFLISFQNENVFDETGMPKERFSAKCLPNSPCSLEIQATKLEDSAVYFCASSQGSIPGAEAFFGQGTRLTVV.

This clonotype has ten or more counts. V and J are TRBV10-3 and TRBJ2-3; D uncertain. Germline CDR1 is ENHRY and CDR2 is SYGVKD. The CDR3 runs 15 residues. V gave up 3 bases and J gave up 0 bases, with 10 bases separating them. CDR3 in DNA: TGTGCCATCAGTGACCTGAGTATTAGCACAGATACGCAGTATTTT. Amino acid sequence: CAISDLSISTDTQYF.

This clonotype was detected ten times or more. The DNA for the CDR3 is TGTGCCAGCAGTGAACCCGGTTACTACGAGCAGTACTTC. Protein: CASSEPGYYEQYF. The rearrangement uses TRBV25-1 and TRBJ2-7, with D unresolved. CDR3 length: 13 amino acids. Germline CDR1 reads MGHDK; CDR2 reads SYGVNS. The V end lost 2 bases, the J end lost 3 bases, and 8 bases lay between the germline ends.